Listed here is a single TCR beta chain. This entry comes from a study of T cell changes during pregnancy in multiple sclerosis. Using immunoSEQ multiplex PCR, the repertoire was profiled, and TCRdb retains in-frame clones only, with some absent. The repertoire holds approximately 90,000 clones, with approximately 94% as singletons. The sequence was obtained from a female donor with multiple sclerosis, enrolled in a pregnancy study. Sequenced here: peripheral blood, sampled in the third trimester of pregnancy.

The CDR3 coding sequence is TGTGCCAGCAGTTGGGACACAGGGGGAAACCAGCCCCAGCATTTT. This gives the protein CASSWDTGGNQPQHF. J is TRBJ1-5 and V is TRBV28; 8 bases are shared with TRBD1. The CDR3 contains 15 residues. Germline V CDR1 and CDR2: MDHEN, SYDVKM. V trimming: 4 bases; J trimming: 7 bases; junction bases outside the gene matches: 9.